The T cell receptor (beta chain) described here comes from a study of blood T cell repertoires in COVID-19. In the study overall: Acute-phase and convalescent COVID-19 samples originated in the United States, Italy and Spain. T cells, B-cell-depleted T cells, or PBMCs supplied cDNA or gDNA.

Per the original data handling: The authors estimated nucleated cell counts from reference gene primer amplification. Profiling relied on immunoSEQ multiplex PCR, and the TCRdb table lists in-frame clones only, not all of them. V, J and clone size are those of that table, while D and trimming were read from the DNA. The repertoire holds roughly 300,000 clones, with 70% to 85% as singletons. V shed 2 bases and J shed 2 bases, with 9 bases lying between them. CDR3 length equals 14 residues. Germline assignment: CDR1 GTSNPN and CDR2 SVGIG (reference sequence). The Seattle patients, enrolled during active infection, were followed longitudinally.

Sample: peripheral blood. The TCR comes from a human donor with COVID-19, enrolled during active disease. The donor label of this sample is uncertain. This chain uses TRBV30 with TRBJ1-4; the D gene is possibly TRBD1 (6 bases). The CDR3 reads CAWSQGSTNEKLFF. The CDR3 DNA is TGTGCCTGGAGTCAGGGGAGTACTAATGAAAAACTGTTTTTT.